This T cell receptor beta chain emerged from a study of blood T cell repertoires in COVID-19. Study-level information: There were acute and convalescent COVID-19 samples, and they came from the United States, Italy and Spain. The analysed material was cDNA or gDNA that came from T cells, B-cell-depleted T cells, or PBMCs.

In the source study's methods: Reference gene primers were amplified, and this amplification served to estimate nucleated cell counts. Data came from immunoSEQ multiplex PCR; TCRdb stores just in-frame clones and leaves some out. Clonal size and the V and J genes are those of that table, whereas D and trimming came from the DNA. This sample has 55,000 to 90,000 clones, with more than 90% found just once. Germline V CDR1 and CDR2: PRHDT, FYEKMQ (reference sequence). Trimming removed 6 bases from V and 1 base from J; junction bases left unmatched: 5. This CDR3 comprises 14 residues. Sequencing was done on a sample of peripheral blood. The rearrangement joins TRBV13 to TRBJ1-1; 7 bases align to TRBD1. The clonotype comes from a human donor with active COVID-19. The donor label of this sample is uncertain. CDR3 residues: CASRLRQGNTEAFF. In nucleotides, the CDR3 is TGTGCCAGCAGACTTAGACAGGGGAACACTGAAGCTTTCTTT.